This paragraph reports one T cell receptor beta chain. What it recognizes is unknown. The method, 5' RACE with UMI labels, was used to prepare the TRB cDNA libraries. From the 5' RACE reads, TCRdb lists one entry per CDR3 protein and no DNA. Its listing shows under 150,000 distinct CDR3 sequences. The data are from a study of CXCR3-negative and CXCR3-positive naive CD8 T cells. General study findings and limits: Memory cells differed in TRBV-TRBJ usage, but naive CXCR3-negative and CXCR3-positive cells had similar usage. Against CXCR3-negative naive cells, CXCR3-positive naive cells showed more hydrophobic TRB CDR3s. After cryopreservation, expression of CXCR3 was partially reduced, and most assays were run with fresh PBMCs.

The receptor was isolated from a human donor in good health. Some clones in this sample may be carry-over from other donors' samples. Sequencing was performed on naive CXCR3+ CD8+ T cells from blood. The subset denotes: CD45RO-CCR7+CD27+CD95- naive CD8+ T cells expressing CXCR3 (TNR3+).

CDR3 residues: CASSLTSGNTDTQYF. The chain combines TRBV6-2 or TRBV6-3 with TRBJ2-3; TCRdb's assignment of TRBD2 cannot be checked, as there is no DNA. Germline V gene sequence: CDR1 MNHEY, CDR2 SVGEGT. CDR3 length: 15 amino acids.